One T cell receptor beta chain is described in this entry. The sample carries other DNA sequences with the same CDR3. This specimen comes from a study of blood T cell repertoires in COVID-19. The data were produced by immunoSEQ multiplex PCR, yet TCRdb's version contains in-frame clones alone and is incomplete. The table shows about 150,000 clones, with more than 75% occurring only once. Trimming removed 1 base at V and 7 bases at J, with 8 bases between. The CDR3 consists of 13 residues. Germline V gene lookup returns CDR1 LGHDT and CDR2 YNNKEL (reference sequence). The sequence derives from a woman aged 45-59 years with acute or convalescent COVID-19. The chain couples TRBV3-1 (or the pseudogene TRBV3-2) to TRBJ1-5; unclear D gene. The sequenced sample was peripheral blood. CDR3 sequence: CASSQGAGQPQHF. The CDR3 DNA follows: TGTGCCAGCAGCCAAGGTGCGGGACAGCCCCAGCATTTT.